These 30 T cell receptor beta chains came from one sample sequenced in a study of cytomegalovirus exposure and HLA in healthy donors. Assay: immunoSEQ multiplex PCR; the TCRdb copy retains only in-frame clones and omits some. The sample consists of about 150,000 clones, 86% of them appearing once. Sequencing was done on a sample of PBMCs. The receptor set was obtained from a human donor in good health.

CDR3 loop: CASSGDNHYGYTF. CDR3 nucleotide sequence: TGTGCCAGTAGTGGGGACAACCACTATGGCTACACCTTC. J is TRBJ1-2 and V is TRBV19; D possibly corresponds to TRBD1 (6 bases). The CDR3 covers 13 residues. The V and J ends lost 5 bases and 3 bases respectively, with 10 bases between them. Germline V CDR1 and CDR2: LNHDA, SQIVND (reference sequence).

This sequence joins TRBV29-1 and TRBJ2-3, with a weak D call TRBD2 (6 bases). CDR1 and CDR2 from the germline V gene are SQVTM and ANQGSEA. The V end lost 3 bases, the J end lost 1 base, and 20 bases lay between the germline ends. CDR3 length equals 17 residues. The CDR3 loop is CSVDGLAGKIRTDTQYF. The DNA of the CDR3 is TGCAGCGTTGACGGTCTTGCGGGAAAAATCCGCACAGATACGCAGTATTTT.

The rearrangement uses TRBV10-3 and TRBJ1-2; no clear D gene. The V and J ends lost 0 bases and 0 bases respectively, with 11 bases between them. This CDR3 region has 16 residues. Germline V gives CDR1 ENHRY, CDR2 SYGVKD. In nucleotides, the CDR3 is TGTGCCATCAGTGAGTCGGCAACCACTACTAACTATGGCTACACCTTC. Translating it yields CAISESATTTNYGYTF.

A single count supports this clone. The V call is TRBV6-6, the J call TRBJ1-1; a possible D gene is TRBD1 (6 bases). The CDR3 runs to 13 residues. From germline, CDR1 is MNHNY and CDR2 SVGAGI (reference sequence). Trimming took off 3 bases at V and 7 bases at J, with 12 bases between the two ends. The CDR3 is CASSYFQDSEAFF. The CDR3 DNA sequence: TGTGCCAGCAGTTATTTTCAGGACAGTGAAGCTTTCTTT.

This rearrangement joins TRBV13 to TRBJ2-1; 10 nucleotides agree with TRBD2. V was clipped by 4 bases and J by 7 bases; unmatched bases: 10. Germline CDR1 PRHDT, CDR2 FYEKMQ (reference sequence). The CDR3 runs 16 residues. The CDR3 DNA is TGTGCCAGCAGCTCGGCTAGCGGGAGTCCCGGAAATGAGCAGTTCTTC. Translation gives CASSSASGSPGNEQFF.

This chain links TRBV7-8 with TRBJ2-1; no definite D call. V was pared by 4 bases and J by 0 bases, with 10 bases between. Per germline, CDR1 SGHVS and CDR2 FQNEAQ. The CDR3 covers 15 residues. The CDR3 loop is CASSSTSSSYNEQFF. The CDR3 DNA reads as TGTGCCAGCAGCTCAACTTCTAGCTCCTACAATGAGCAGTTCTTC.

This clone was seen more than once but under ten times. The CDR3 loop is CASSPRRSSYEQYF. The CDR3 DNA follows: TGTGCCAGCTCACCACGTCGGAGCTCCTACGAGCAGTACTTC. V and J are TRBV18 and TRBJ2-7; unclear D gene. The ends were cut back, 1 base at V and 0 bases at J, with 7 bases in the middle. Germline CDR1 and CDR2: KGHSH and LQKENI. The CDR3 is made up of 14 amino acids.

The CDR3 DNA is TGTGCCAGCAGCTGGCGATACCGAGGGCAAGAGACCCAGTACTTC. As protein: CASSWRYRGQETQYF. The V and J genes are TRBV5-4 and TRBJ2-5, with a possible D match to TRBD2 (5 bases). This CDR3 spans 15 amino acids. Germline CDR1 and CDR2: SGHNT and YYREEE (reference sequence). Trimming took off 3 bases at V and 2 bases at J, with 14 bases between the two ends.

This clone was observed a single time. The chain recombines TRBV5-4 with TRBJ2-5, with a tentative D call TRBD1 (6 bases). The germline V gene has CDR1 SGHNT and CDR2 YYREEE (reference sequence). The V and J ends lost 1 base and 5 bases respectively, with 12 bases between them. This CDR3 contains 14 residues. The CDR3 nucleotides read TGTGCCAGCAGCTTGAAGGGGGATTGGGAGACCCAGTACTTC. Its translation is CASSLKGDWETQYF.

The chain recombines TRBV28 with TRBJ2-3, with TRBD2 identical over 13 bases. The CDR3 runs to 17 residues. CDR1 is MDHEN and CDR2 is SYDVKM in the germline V gene. V lost 5 bases and J lost 2; bases outside the gene matches: 7. The CDR3 DNA follows: TGTGCCAGCAGTCCCCGGACTAGCGGGAGACTCACAGATACGCAGTATTTT. It translates to CASSPRTSGRLTDTQYF.

The V and J genes are TRBV13 and TRBJ2-1; 13 bases align to TRBD2. V trimming: 5 bases; J trimming: 8 bases; junction bases outside the gene matches: 6. CDR1 PRHDT and CDR2 FYEKMQ come from the germline V gene (reference sequence). The length of the CDR3 is 15 residues. The CDR3 is CASSGLAGAFDEQFF. In DNA, the CDR3 is TGTGCCAGCAGCGGACTAGCGGGAGCTTTCGATGAGCAGTTCTTC. Together with reference TRBV13 and TRBJ2-1, the CDR3 gives the full variable domain: AAGVIQSPRHLIKEKRETATLKCYPIPRHDTVYWYQQGPGQDPQFLISFYEKMQSDKGSIPDRFSAQQFSDYHSELNMSSLELGDSALYFCASSGLAGAFDEQFFGPGTRLTVL.

The chain carries TRBV5-4 and TRBJ2-1; D ambiguous. The germline V gene has CDR1 SGHNT and CDR2 YYREEE (reference sequence). This CDR3 region has 13 residues. V lost 1 base, J lost 6 bases, and 8 bases lay in between. CDR3 residues: CASSLPRGNEQFF. The CDR3 nucleotides are TGTGCCAGCAGCTTGCCTAGAGGCAATGAGCAGTTCTTC.

The rearrangement uses TRBV19 and TRBJ2-2, with 10 bases lining up with TRBD1. This CDR3 comprises 15 residues. Germline CDR1 reads LNHDA; CDR2 reads SQIVND (reference sequence). J was trimmed by 0 bases and V by 6 bases; bases with no gene match: 1. CDR3 amino acids: CASRGQGTNTGELFF. For the CDR3, the DNA is TGTGCCAGTAGGGGACAGGGGACGAACACCGGGGAGCTGTTTTTT.

The J gene is TRBJ2-6, the V gene TRBV11-2; no clear D. The CDR3 covers 19 residues. The germline V and J ends were trimmed by 0 bases and 0 bases, with 15 bases remaining between them. Germline V gives CDR1 SGHAT, CDR2 FQNNGV. CDR3 sequence: CASSLDSLLPGSGANVLTF. The CDR3 nucleotides are TGTGCCAGCAGCTTAGACTCACTGCTTCCGGGCTCTGGGGCCAACGTCCTGACTTTC.

The V gene is TRBV28, the J gene TRBJ1-2; 7 nucleotides match TRBD1. The CDR3 extends over 13 amino acids. Trimming at V came to 10 bases and at J to 6 bases, leaving 11 bases not matched to a gene. Germline V gene data show CDR1 as MDHEN and CDR2 as SYDVKM. DNA of the CDR3: TGTGCCATCCAGGGACAGTTAAGGAATGGCTACACCTTC. This sequence encodes CAIQGQLRNGYTF.

The chain joins TRBV6-6 to TRBJ2-1; D uncertain. Germline lookup yields CDR1 MNHNY and CDR2 SVGAGI (reference sequence). This CDR3 spans 13 amino acids. Trimming shortened V by 6 bases and J by 5 bases, and 11 bases separated the two germline ends. DNA of the CDR3: TGTGCCAGCAGCGAGTCAGGCCACAATGAGCAGTTCTTC. This encodes CASSESGHNEQFF.

This clone came up once. This chain links TRBV15 with TRBJ1-2, with D unresolved. V dropped 1 base and J dropped 8 bases, with 11 bases sitting between them. CDR1 is LNHNV and CDR2 is YYDKDF in the germline V gene (reference sequence). This CDR3 region has 13 residues. In nucleotides, the CDR3 is TGTGCCACCAGCAGAGGCTATCTTCGGGGCTACACCTTC. It encodes CATSRGYLRGYTF.

V is TRBV10-3 and J is TRBJ1-1; 9 bases agree with TRBD1. V was clipped by 6 bases and J by 1 base; unmatched bases: 9. Germline loops: CDR1 ENHRY, CDR2 SYGVKD. CDR3 length: 16 residues. CDR3 coding DNA: TGTGCCATCAGGACAGGGGGGGGTACGGAGAACACTGAAGCTTTCTTT. This gives the protein CAIRTGGGTENTEAFF.

CDR3 sequence reads: CASSPSYNEQFF. The CDR3 DNA is TGTGCCAGCTCACCCTCTTACAATGAGCAGTTCTTC. V is TRBV18 and J is TRBJ2-1; D gene unclear. CDR1 KGHSH and CDR2 LQKENI come from the germline V gene. Trimming pared 3 bases from V and 4 bases from J, leaving 4 bases between. There are 12 residues in the CDR3.

The chain recombines TRBV19 with TRBJ2-1, with TRBD2 identical over 13 bases. This CDR3 comprises 17 residues. V lost 5 bases to trimming and J lost 0 bases; unmatched junction nucleotides: 4. Germline lookup yields CDR1 LNHDA and CDR2 SQIVND (reference sequence). CDR3 loop: CASSARTSGSSYNEQFF. CDR3 sequence (DNA): TGTGCCAGTAGTGCCAGGACTAGCGGGAGCTCCTACAATGAGCAGTTCTTC.

A note on this clone: The identical CDR3 is also encoded by other nucleotide sequences in the sample. The chain joins TRBV2 to TRBJ2-3; D unclear. The ends were cut back, 4 bases at V and 4 bases at J, with 3 bases in the middle. Germline values: CDR1 SNHLY, CDR2 FYNNEI. This CDR3 is built from 11 residues. In DNA form, the CDR3 reads TGTGCCAGCAGTGCGGCAGATACGCAGTATTTT. Translating it yields CASSAADTQYF. Full variable domain (remainder filled in from reference TRBV2 and TRBJ2-3): EPEVTQTPSHQVTQMGQEVILRCVPISNHLYFYWYRQILGQKVEFLVSFYNNEISEKSEIFDDQFSVERPDGSNFTLKIRSTKLEDSAMYFCASSAADTQYFGPGTRLTVL.

This sequence joins TRBV6-6 and TRBJ2-4; 9 bases align to TRBD1. V trimming: 6 bases; J trimming: 6 bases; junction bases outside the gene matches: 9. This CDR3 contains 15 residues. Germline-derived CDR1 and CDR2 are MNHNY and SVGAGI (reference sequence). The CDR3 sequence: CASSPGQGGANIQYF. Written as DNA, the CDR3 is TGTGCCAGCAGCCCGGGACAGGGAGGCGCAAACATTCAGTACTTC.

The CDR3 is CASSSTAGEWDYEQYF. The CDR3 DNA sequence: TGCGCCAGCAGCTCGACCGCAGGGGAGTGGGACTACGAGCAGTACTTC. This chain links TRBV5-1 with TRBJ2-7, with TRBD1 as a possible D gene (6 bases). CDR1 and CDR2 (germline): SGHRS, YFSETQ. V lost 3 bases to trimming and J lost 3 bases, with 19 bases between them. This CDR3 has 16 residues. Based on the CDR3 plus reference TRBV5-1 and TRBJ2-7, the full variable domain is KAGVTQTPRYLIKTRGQQVTLSCSPISGHRSVSWYQQTPGQGLQFLFEYFSETQRNKGNFPGRFSGRQFSNSRSEMNVSTLELGDSALYLCASSSTAGEWDYEQYFGPGTRLTVT.

The V and J genes are TRBV5-4 and TRBJ2-3, with 9 bases aligning to TRBD2. CDR1 and CDR2 (germline): SGHNT, YYREEE (reference sequence). Losses at the gene ends were 1 base for V and 6 bases for J; bases not matched to a gene: 6. The CDR3 has 15 residues. DNA for the CDR3: TGTGCCAGCAGCTTGTCTGTTACTAGCGGGGATACGCAGTATTTT. Translating gives CASSLSVTSGDTQYF.

V is TRBV7-2 and J is TRBJ1-6; D may be TRBD1 (5 bases). CDR3 length equals 14 residues. CDR1 SGHTA and CDR2 FQGNSA come from the germline V gene. Trimming shortened V by 2 bases and J by 4 bases, and 6 bases separated the two germline ends. CDR3 nucleotides: TGTGCCAGCAGCTTACGACAGTATAATTCACCCCTCCACTTT. This gives the protein CASSLRQYNSPLHF.

This chain uses TRBV10-2 with TRBJ2-1; the D gene is possibly TRBD1 (6 bases). Between the trimmed V and J ends, which lost 0 bases and 3 bases, there was a span of 12 bases. Germline V gene sequence: CDR1 WSHSY, CDR2 SAAADI. The CDR3 spans 16 residues. This CDR3 reads CASSESPGAVYNEQFF. The CDR3 DNA follows: TGCGCCAGCAGTGAGTCCCCAGGGGCGGTCTACAATGAGCAGTTCTTC.

The V and J genes are TRBV5-1 and TRBJ2-7, with D perhaps TRBD1 (8 bases). Per the germline V gene, CDR1 is SGHRS and CDR2 is YFSETQ. This CDR3 contains 15 residues. The V end lost 4 bases, the J end lost 5 bases, and 19 bases lay between the germline ends. The CDR3 is CASSPTGGTGHEQYF. CDR3 DNA sequence: TGCGCCAGCAGCCCCACCGGGGGGACAGGTCACGAGCAGTACTTC.

The chain recombines TRBV7-8 with TRBJ2-7; 9 bases are shared with TRBD1. The CDR3 loop spans 16 amino acids. Germline lookup yields CDR1 SGHVS and CDR2 FQNEAQ. V gave up 3 bases and J gave up 3 bases; unmatched junction bases: 9. This CDR3 is CASSFYRGLRDYEQYF. The CDR3 DNA reads TGTGCCAGCAGCTTCTACAGGGGGCTCCGGGACTACGAGCAGTACTTC.

The chain couples TRBV7-2 to TRBJ2-1, with TRBD2 matching 13 bases. Germline V lookup: CDR1 SGHTA, CDR2 FQGNSA. CDR3 length: 16 residues. V trimming: 4 bases; J trimming: 15 bases; junction bases outside the gene matches: 15. The CDR3 DNA reads as TGTGCCAGCAGCTCCCCCTGGACTAGCGGGAGTTTGTCGCGGTTCTTC. Amino acids: CASSSPWTSGSLSRFF.

This sequence joins TRBV18 and TRBJ1-2, with no clear D. Germline V gives CDR1 KGHSH, CDR2 LQKENI. Trimming took 3 bases from V and 3 from J, leaving 8 bases between them. The CDR3 consists of 13 residues. CDR3 loop: CASSPGDHYGYTF. The CDR3 region has the DNA TGTGCCAGCTCACCTGGAGATCACTATGGCTACACCTTC.